The 4 T cell receptor beta chains below come from one sample, sequenced in a study of T cells in Graves' hyperthyroidism and ophthalmopathy. Amplified TCR beta CDR3 regions derived from RNA transcripts. During a first-round RT-PCR of the TCR CDR3, the HTBI primer set was used. From the multiplex PCR reads, TCRdb called clonotypes with MiXCR, one entry per CDR3 protein. In the table there are approximately 400,000 distinct CDR3 sequences, 14% to 15% of which are singletons. Material for sequencing was blood. The receptors shown here come from a woman under 40 with Graves' hyperthyroidism.

CDR3 in amino acids: CASSPRRLGGLAGRSGANVLTF. Here the CDR3 DNA reads TGTGCCAGCTCACCACGGAGACTTGGGGGACTAGCGGGCCGCTCTGGGGCCAACGTCCTGACTTTC. The chain joins TRBV18 to TRBJ2-6; 12 positions match TRBD2. CDR1 is KGHSH and CDR2 is LQKENI in the germline V gene. The V segment lost 1 base and the J segment 0 bases; nucleotides outside the gene matches: 13. The CDR3 sequence is 22 residues long.

The chain combines TRBV30 with TRBJ2-6; no clear D gene. Trimming took 3 bases from V and 1 from J, leaving 4 bases between them. Germline loops: CDR1 GTSNPN, CDR2 SVGIG (reference sequence). CDR3 length: 13 amino acids. CDR3 DNA sequence: TGTGCCTGGAGGGAGTCTGGGGCCAACGTCCTGACTTTC. Translation gives CAWRESGANVLTF.

This clonotype was observed a few times. The chain employs TRBV5-6 and TRBJ1-1, with TRBD1 matching 8 bases. J gave up 11 bases and V 2 bases, and 11 bases lay outside the gene matches. Germline V gene lookup returns CDR1 SGHDT and CDR2 YYEEEE. The CDR3 runs to 14 residues. CDR3 in amino acids: CASSLRQGIWGAFF. The CDR3 DNA reads as TGTGCCAGCAGCTTAAGACAGGGGATCTGGGGGGCTTTCTTT.

This clonotype was seen many times. This chain connects TRBV28 to TRBJ1-5; 10 bases agree with TRBD1. Per the germline V gene, CDR1 is MDHEN and CDR2 is SYDVKM. The CDR3 covers 18 residues. V trimming: 7 bases; J trimming: 2 bases; junction bases outside the gene matches: 14. CDR3 sequence reads: CASNYRGQGFYGNQPQHF. CDR3 sequence (DNA): TGTGCCAGCAATTACCGGGGACAGGGGTTTTATGGCAATCAGCCCCAGCATTTT.